These 3 T cell receptor beta chains came from one sample sequenced in a study of radiotherapy plus CTLA-4 blockade in lung cancer. Measured with immunoSEQ multiplex PCR; TCRdb has only the in-frame clones, and not every one. The sample consists of more than 90,000 clones, 65% to 85% of them appearing once. The sequenced sample was peripheral blood, obtained from a patient treated with radiotherapy plus ipilimumab. The receptors come from a human donor with non-small cell lung cancer who had a partial response to radiotherapy plus ipilimumab.

The genes are TRBV5-1 and TRBJ2-2; 7 bases match TRBD2. V dropped 0 bases and J dropped 6; count of bases not matched to a gene: 8. This CDR3 is built from 16 residues. The germline V gene has CDR1 SGHRS and CDR2 YFSETQ. CDR3 amino acids: CASSLAAGVFPGELFF. The CDR3 nucleotides are TGCGCCAGCAGCTTGGCGGCGGGAGTGTTTCCCGGGGAGCTGTTTTTT.

The chain combines TRBV7-6 with TRBJ2-5, with 9 bases matching TRBD1. CDR3 length equals 16 residues. V was clipped by 5 bases and J by 5 bases; unmatched bases: 12. Germline CDR1 SGHVS, CDR2 FNYEAQ. The CDR3 spells CASSPSRTGAAETQYF. For the CDR3, the DNA is TGTGCCAGCAGCCCCTCCCGGACAGGGGCTGCTGAGACCCAGTACTTC.

This chain connects TRBV28 to TRBJ2-4; maybe TRBD2 (5 bases). Per germline, CDR1 MDHEN and CDR2 SYDVKM. V gave up 6 bases and J gave up 7 bases, with 16 bases separating them. This CDR3 contains 14 residues. CDR3 nucleotides: TGTGCCAGCAGCCGCCTAGCCTCAAGGAACATTCAGTACTTC. Its translation: CASSRLASRNIQYF.